These 18 T cell receptor beta chains share one sample of origin, sequenced in a study of identical twins. Each CDR3 protein is one row after TCRdb ran MiXCR on the 5' RACE reads. This table has about 240,000 distinct CDR3 sequences, approximately 8% appearing once. In addition, the sample was reused for a study of yellow fever vaccine responses in identical twins.

The sample consisted of CD8+ T cells sorted from blood. Source of these receptors: a woman in her late teens or twenties in good health.

Ten or more counts support this clonotype. The chain links TRBV11-2 to TRBJ2-4; possibly TRBD2 for D (5 bases). Trimming shortened V by 5 bases and J by 13 bases, and 15 bases separated the two germline ends. The CDR3 loop spans 12 amino acids. Germline V lookup: CDR1 SGHAT, CDR2 FQNNGV. The CDR3 loop reads CASSPARSGQYF. The CDR3 nucleotides are TGTGCCAGCAGCCCAGCACGGTCGGGGCAGTACTTC.

The chain has TRBV5-1 and TRBJ1-2; a possible D gene is TRBD1 (5 bases). CDR3 length equals 15 residues. The germline V gene has CDR1 SGHRS and CDR2 YFSETQ. V dropped 3 bases and J dropped 4 bases, with 16 bases sitting between them. CDR3 amino acids: CASSSDSFDSYGYTF. CDR3 nucleotides: TGCGCCAGCAGCTCCGACAGTTTTGATAGCTATGGCTACACCTTC.

The chain links TRBV2 to TRBJ2-7, with D unresolved. The V and J ends lost 0 bases and 3 bases respectively, with 12 bases between them. Germline CDR1 and CDR2: SNHLY and FYNNEI. The CDR3 loop spans 15 amino acids. The CDR3 nucleotides read TGTGCCAGCAGTGAAGCGCTCGCGGTCGGCTACGAGCAGTACTTC. This sequence encodes CASSEALAVGYEQYF.

Ten or more counts support this clonotype. The chain is built from TRBV3-1 and TRBJ2-3, with D perhaps TRBD2 (6 bases). The CDR3 consists of 17 residues. Looked up from germline, CDR1 is LGHDT and CDR2 is YNNKEL (reference sequence). Trimming took 0 bases from V and 0 from J, leaving 13 bases between them. CDR3 in DNA: TGTGCCAGCAGCCAAGATTGGGCTAGCGAGAGCACAGATACGCAGTATTTT. Its translation is CASSQDWASESTDTQYF.

This clonotype appeared many times. J is TRBJ2-1 and V is TRBV10-3, with 10 nucleotides matching TRBD2. V was pared by 5 bases and J by 0 bases, with 1 base of the junction left unmatched. Germline V gene sequence: CDR1 ENHRY, CDR2 SYGVKD. The CDR3 length is 15 residues. CDR3 sequence reads: CAISSSGSSYNEQFF. In nucleotides, the CDR3 is TGTGCCATCAGTTCTAGCGGGAGCTCCTACAATGAGCAGTTCTTC.

This clonotype was counted at least ten times. The CDR3 nucleotides are TGTGCCAGCAGCTTGGACGTCAGTCAGCCCCAGCATTTT. Its translation: CASSLDVSQPQHF. V gene TRBV5-5 combines with J gene TRBJ1-5; D is unclear. The CDR3 is 13 residues long. CDR1 is SGHKS, CDR2 YYEKEE, per germline (reference sequence). V lost 0 bases, J lost 6 bases, and 7 bases lay in between.

This clonotype was detected a few times. The chain has TRBV28 and TRBJ2-1, with 7 bases lining up with TRBD2. V lost 5 bases and J lost 5; bases outside the gene matches: 3. Germline assignment: CDR1 MDHEN and CDR2 SYDVKM. CDR3 size: 13 residues. The CDR3: CASSILADNEQFF. Written as DNA, the CDR3 is TGTGCCAGCAGTATCCTAGCGGACAATGAGCAGTTCTTC.

This clonotype has more than one count but fewer than ten. The V call is TRBV29-1, the J call TRBJ1-2; D not certain. This CDR3 spans 13 amino acids. Per the germline V gene, CDR1 is SQVTM and CDR2 is ANQGSEA. V dropped 3 bases and J dropped 1 base, with 9 bases sitting between them. CDR3 loop: CSVDGNRNYGYTF. The DNA of the CDR3 is TGCAGCGTTGACGGAAATCGTAACTATGGCTACACCTTC. Full variable domain (outside the CDR3, taken from reference TRBV29-1 and TRBJ1-2): SAVISQKPSRDICQRGTSLTIQCQVDSQVTMMFWYRQQPGQSLTLIATANQGSEATYESGFVIDKFPISRPNLTFSTLTVSNMSPEDSSIYLCSVDGNRNYGYTFGSGTRLTVV.

The J gene is TRBJ1-1, the V gene TRBV12-3 or TRBV12-4; no clear D gene. This CDR3 contains 14 residues. Trimming left V 3 bases short and J 4 bases short, with 12 bases between. This chain's CDR3 is CASSFPPRVTEAFF. In DNA form, the CDR3 reads TGTGCCAGCAGTTTCCCCCCGAGGGTCACTGAAGCTTTCTTT.

This clonotype was seen repeatedly, ten times or more. V is TRBV3-1 and J is TRBJ2-1; 7 positions match TRBD1. CDR1 and CDR2 (germline): LGHDT, YNNKEL (reference sequence). The V and J ends lost 1 base and 3 bases, in that order; junction bases with no gene match: 9. The CDR3 extends over 17 amino acids. Here the CDR3 reads CASSQAVRTGVYNEQFF. CDR3 in DNA: TGTGCCAGCAGCCAAGCCGTTCGCACAGGGGTCTACAATGAGCAGTTCTTC.

A few counts support this clonotype. The V and J genes are TRBV7-9 and TRBJ1-1; no definite D call. The CDR3 extends over 15 amino acids. Per the germline V gene, CDR1 is SEHNR and CDR2 is FQNEAQ (reference sequence). The V end lost 5 bases, the J end lost 0 bases, and 13 bases lay between the germline ends. The CDR3 sequence is CASSPTGPMNTEAFF. DNA for the CDR3: TGTGCCAGCAGCCCCACTGGACCTATGAACACTGAAGCTTTCTTT.

This clonotype has a count of ten or more. The chain uses TRBV20-1 and TRBJ2-5; 12 nucleotides align to TRBD2. CDR3 length: 15 residues. Germline lookup yields CDR1 DFQATT and CDR2 SNEGSKA (reference sequence). V was pared by 6 bases and J by 0 bases, with 5 bases of the junction left unmatched. CDR3 coding DNA: TGCAGTGCAAAAACTAGCGGGGGGTACCAAGAGACCCAGTACTTC. This codes for CSAKTSGGYQETQYF.

J is TRBJ1-1 and V is TRBV7-9; TRBD1 aligns across 8 bases. Per germline, CDR1 SEHNR and CDR2 FQNEAQ (reference sequence). CDR3 length: 13 amino acids. V was clipped by 4 bases and J by 10 bases; unmatched bases: 8. Written as DNA, the CDR3 is TGTGCCAGCAGCTCCCTCCAGGACAGGGTAGCTTTCTTT. Translated: CASSSLQDRVAFF.

The gene calls are TRBV5-6 and TRBJ2-7; TRBD1 aligns across 8 bases. CDR1 and CDR2 from the germline V gene are SGHDT and YYEEEE. Trimming took 4 bases from V and 0 from J; bases not matched to a gene: 15. The CDR3 extends over 18 amino acids. In DNA, the CDR3 is TGTGCCAGCAGCCCGGATTCTGGACAGGGAATAATCTCCTACGAGCAGTACGTC. It is translated as CASSPDSGQGIISYEQYV.

This chain uses TRBV7-8 with TRBJ2-3, with a weak D call TRBD2 (5 bases). Germline V gene sequence: CDR1 SGHVS, CDR2 FQNEAQ. Trimming left V 3 bases short and J 3 bases short, with 10 bases between. CDR3 size: 14 residues. The CDR3 region is CASSFTAVTDTQYF. CDR3 bases: TGTGCCAGCAGCTTCACAGCGGTGACAGATACGCAGTATTTT.

The V and J genes are TRBV19 and TRBJ1-1; tentatively, D is TRBD1 (6 bases). Germline V gives CDR1 LNHDA, CDR2 SQIVND (reference sequence). Deletions cut 8 bases from V and 5 bases from J, with 12 bases between. There are 12 residues in the CDR3. CDR3 bases: TGTGCCAGTTTAGCAGGGGAAACTGAAGCTTTCTTT. Its protein is CASLAGETEAFF.

This clonotype was observed a few times. The rearrangement uses TRBV6-5 and TRBJ2-1, with TRBD2 matching 7 bases. Unmatched junction bases numbered 6, after V lost 2 bases and J lost 5 bases. Per germline, CDR1 MNHEY and CDR2 SVGAGI. The CDR3 extends over 15 amino acids. The CDR3 loop reads CASSYRREIDNEQFF. Here the CDR3 DNA reads TGTGCCAGCAGTTACAGGCGGGAGATAGACAATGAGCAGTTCTTC.

The chain recombines TRBV12-3 or TRBV12-4 with TRBJ2-1; 8 bases align to TRBD2. J gave up 2 bases and V 2 bases, and 5 bases lay outside the gene matches. The CDR3 has 16 amino acids. The DNA for the CDR3 is TGTGCCAGCAGTTTATTCACGGGAGGGGCCTACAATGAGCAGTTCTTC. Protein product: CASSLFTGGAYNEQFF.